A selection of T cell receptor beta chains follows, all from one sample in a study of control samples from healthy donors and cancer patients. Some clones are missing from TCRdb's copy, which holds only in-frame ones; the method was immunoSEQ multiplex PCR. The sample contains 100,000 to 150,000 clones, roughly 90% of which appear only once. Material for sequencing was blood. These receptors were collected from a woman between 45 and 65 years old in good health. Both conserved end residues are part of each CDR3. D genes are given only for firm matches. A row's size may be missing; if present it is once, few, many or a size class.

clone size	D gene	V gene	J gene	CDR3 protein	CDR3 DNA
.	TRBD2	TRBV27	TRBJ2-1	CASSPQGLAGVSEQFF	TGTGCCAGCAGTCCCCAGGGACTAGCGGGAGTTAGTGAGCAGTTCTTC
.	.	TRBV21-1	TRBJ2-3	CASSKVGTEWACFSTDTQYF	TGTGCCAGCAGCAAAGTAGGCACGGAGTGGGCTTGTTTTAGCACAGATACGCAGTATTTT
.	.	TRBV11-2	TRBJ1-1	CASSLAGGVNTEAFF	TGTGCCAGCAGCTTAGCTGGGGGAGTGAACACTGAAGCTTTCTTT
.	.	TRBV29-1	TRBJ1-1	CSVDRTGAQAFF	TGCAGCGTCGACAGAACCGGAGCTCAAGCTTTCTTT
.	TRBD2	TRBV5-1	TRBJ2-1	CASSLPGTSGGSYNEQFF	TGCGCCAGCAGCCTACCCGGGACTAGCGGGGGGTCCTACAATGAGCAGTTCTTC
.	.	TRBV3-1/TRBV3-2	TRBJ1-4	CASSFNRVELFF	TGTGCCAGCAGCTTTAACAGGGTGGAACTGTTTTTT
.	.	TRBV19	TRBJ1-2	CASSIVSLNYGYTF	TGTGCCAGTAGTATCGTGAGCCTTAACTATGGCTACACCTTC
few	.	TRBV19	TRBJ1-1	CASRPTSRVTEAFF	TGTGCCAGTAGGCCCACTTCGAGGGTTACTGAAGCTTTCTTT
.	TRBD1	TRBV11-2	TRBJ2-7	CASSPGQGRDEQYF	TGTGCCAGCAGCCCCGGACAGGGGAGAGACGAGCAGTACTTC
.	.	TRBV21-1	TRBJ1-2	CASSKEEGGCENGYTF	TGTGCCAGCAGCAAAGAGGAGGGAGGGTGCGAAAATGGCTACACCTTC
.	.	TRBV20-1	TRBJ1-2	CSVGGYGYTF	TGCAGTGTTGGGGGCTATGGCTACACCTTC
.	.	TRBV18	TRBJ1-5	CASSPQRSGAGQPQHF	TGTGCCAGCTCACCACAACGATCAGGGGCCGGTCAGCCCCAGCATTTT
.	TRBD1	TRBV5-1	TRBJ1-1	CASRPYPTGGNTEAFF	TGCGCCAGCCGCCCCTATCCGACAGGGGGGAACACTGAAGCTTTCTTT
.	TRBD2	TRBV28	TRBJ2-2	CASRIAGVGTGELFF	TGTGCCAGCAGGATAGCGGGAGTAGGCACCGGGGAGCTGTTTTTT
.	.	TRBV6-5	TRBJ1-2	CASRLVGISYGYTF	TGTGCCAGCAGGTTGGTCGGGATAAGCTATGGCTACACCTTC
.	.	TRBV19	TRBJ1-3	CASSERRERGGNTIYF	TGTGCCAGTAGTGAGAGACGGGAACGAGGGGGAAACACCATATATTTT
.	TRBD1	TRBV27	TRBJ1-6	CASKGDRANSPLHF	TGTGCCAGCAAGGGGGACAGGGCTAATTCACCCCTCCACTTT
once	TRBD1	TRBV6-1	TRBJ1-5	CASSEEGTGVVGNQPQHF	TGTGCCAGCAGTGAGGAGGGGACAGGGGTAGTAGGAAATCAGCCCCAGCATTTT
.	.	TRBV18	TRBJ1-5	CASSRYDKGSNQPQHF	TGTGCCAGCTCACGATACGATAAGGGGTCGAATCAGCCCCAGCATTTT
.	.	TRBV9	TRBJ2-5	CASSVGAQGQETQYF	TGTGCCAGCAGCGTAGGGGCACAGGGCCAAGAGACCCAGTACTTC
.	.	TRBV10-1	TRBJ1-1	CASRGHMNTEAFF	TGCGCCAGCAGGGGACACATGAACACTGAAGCTTTCTTT
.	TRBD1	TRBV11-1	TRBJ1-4	CASSPDRGTNEKLFF	TGTGCCAGCAGCCCTGACAGGGGAACTAATGAAAAACTGTTTTTT
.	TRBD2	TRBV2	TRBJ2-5	CASTGTSETPYQETQYF	TGTGCCAGCACCGGGACTAGCGAGACTCCCTACCAAGAGACCCAGTACTTC
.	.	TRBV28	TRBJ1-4	CATLLGAGEKLFF	TGTGCCACCCTATTGGGGGCAGGTGAAAAACTGTTTTTT
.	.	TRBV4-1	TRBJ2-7	CASSQGTGPFYEQYF	TGCGCCAGCAGCCAGGGGACGGGACCTTTCTACGAGCAGTACTTC
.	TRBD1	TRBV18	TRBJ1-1	CASSPQGQENTEAFF	TGTGCCAGCTCACCACAGGGACAGGAAAACACTGAAGCTTTCTTT
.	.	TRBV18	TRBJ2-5	CASSPASAETQYF	TGTGCCAGCTCACCTGCCTCCGCAGAGACCCAGTACTTC
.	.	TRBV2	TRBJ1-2	CASSGPGHYGYTF	TGTGCCAGCAGTGGTCCGGGCCACTATGGCTACACCTTC
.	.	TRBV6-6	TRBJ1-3	CASSYSPDSGNTIYF	TGTGCCAGCAGTTACTCTCCAGACTCTGGAAACACCATATATTTT
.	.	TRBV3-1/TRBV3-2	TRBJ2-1	CASSQDSSSQQFF	TGTGCCAGCAGCCAAGATAGTAGTAGTCAGCAGTTCTTC
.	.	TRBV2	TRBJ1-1	CASSVVFPPEAFF	TGTGCCAGCAGTGTTGTTTTTCCGCCTGAAGCTTTCTTT
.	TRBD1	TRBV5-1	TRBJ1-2	CASSFYRDRGEGYTF	TGCGCCAGCAGCTTCTACCGGGACAGGGGTGAAGGCTACACCTTC
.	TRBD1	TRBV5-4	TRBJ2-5	CASSETGREETQYF	TGTGCCAGCAGCGAGACAGGGCGGGAAGAGACCCAGTACTTC
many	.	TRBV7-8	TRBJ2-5	CASSPRPSGGFQETQYF	TGTGCCAGCAGCCCACGTCCCTCGGGCGGATTCCAAGAGACCCAGTACTTC
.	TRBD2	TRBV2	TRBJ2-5	CASSSGTSAETQYF	TGTGCCAGCAGTTCCGGGACTAGCGCAGAGACCCAGTACTTC
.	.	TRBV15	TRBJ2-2	CATSREGFTGTGELFF	TGTGCCACCAGCAGAGAAGGCTTTACAGGAACCGGGGAGCTGTTTTTT
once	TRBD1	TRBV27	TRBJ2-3	CASSPGTGTLDTQYF	TGTGCCAGCAGTCCCGGGACAGGGACCCTCGATACGCAGTATTTT
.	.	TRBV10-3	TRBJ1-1	CAISEPDHREGTEAFF	TGTGCCATCAGTGAGCCAGACCACAGGGAGGGCACTGAAGCTTTCTTT
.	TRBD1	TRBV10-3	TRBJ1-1	CAISEIGTANTEAFF	TGTGCCATCAGTGAAATAGGGACAGCGAACACTGAAGCTTTCTTT
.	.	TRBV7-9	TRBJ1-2	CASSLASGYSYTF	TGTGCCAGCAGCTTAGCGTCAGGGTATAGCTACACCTTC
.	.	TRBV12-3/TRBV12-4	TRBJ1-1	CASSFGGDTEAFF	TGTGCCAGCAGTTTTGGCGGGGACACTGAAGCTTTCTTT
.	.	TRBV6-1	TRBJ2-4	CASSDMGATKNIQYF	TGTGCCAGCAGTGATATGGGGGCTACCAAAAACATTCAGTACTTC
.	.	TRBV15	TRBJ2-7	CATSRGAQPSYEQYF	TGTGCCACCAGCAGAGGGGCGCAGCCCTCCTACGAGCAGTACTTC
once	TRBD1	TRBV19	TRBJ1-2	CASSSETGRIYGYTF	TGTGCCAGTAGTTCTGAGACAGGGAGGATCTATGGCTACACCTTC
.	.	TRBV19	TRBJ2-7	CASSPGLWAADEQYF	TGTGCCAGTAGTCCCGGACTTTGGGCAGCTGACGAGCAGTACTTC
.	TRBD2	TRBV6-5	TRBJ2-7	CASPVGGGSYEQYF	TGTGCCAGCCCCGTGGGGGGGGGCTCCTACGAGCAGTACTTC
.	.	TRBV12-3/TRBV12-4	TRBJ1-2	CASTGRGAITF	TGTGCCAGCACTGGGAGGGGGGCAATCACCTTC
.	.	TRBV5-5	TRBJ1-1	CASSSMEGIYTEAFF	TGTGCCAGCAGCAGCATGGAGGGAATTTATACTGAAGCTTTCTTT
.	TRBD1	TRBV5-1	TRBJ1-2	CASSLYPDRPIAWGYTF	TGCGCCAGCAGCTTGTACCCGGACAGGCCGATCGCCTGGGGCTACACCTTC
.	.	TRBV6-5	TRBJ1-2	CASSRTGRGYTF	TGTGCCAGCAGTAGGACGGGTAGAGGCTACACCTTC
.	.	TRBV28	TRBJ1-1	CASSYSNTEAFF	TGTGCCAGCAGCTATAGTAACACTGAAGCTTTCTTT
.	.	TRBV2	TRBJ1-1	CASSASPGGLNTEAFF	TGTGCCAGCAGTGCAAGTCCGGGGGGGCTGAACACTGAAGCTTTCTTT
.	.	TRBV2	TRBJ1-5	CASVFAQGGQPQHF	TGTGCCAGCGTCTTCGCACAGGGCGGTCAGCCCCAGCATTTT
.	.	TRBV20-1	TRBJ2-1	CSASRGALYNEQFF	TGCAGTGCTAGTCGGGGGGCTCTGTACAATGAGCAGTTCTTC
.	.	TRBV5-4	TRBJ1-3	CASSFGERSGNTIYF	TGTGCCAGCAGCTTCGGGGAAAGGTCTGGAAACACCATATATTTT